The 29 T cell receptor beta chains listed next were all sequenced from one sample in a study of T cell clonality in common variable immunodeficiency. Assay: immunoSEQ multiplex PCR; the TCRdb copy retains only in-frame clones and omits some. The profile covers approximately 81,000 clones, none occurring a single time. Material: peripheral blood mononuclear cells. These receptors were collected from a person aged 18 to 75 in good health.

This clone was counted at least ten times. The DNA ends 3 residues before the CDR3 does, and the rest of the CDR3 is filled in from the germline J gene. The chain joins TRBV19 to TRBJ2-2; 7 nucleotides match TRBD1. The CDR3 spans 15 residues. CDR1 LNHDA and CDR2 SQIVND come from the germline V gene (reference sequence). J gave up 0 bases and V 6 bases, and 4 bases lay outside the gene matches. The CDR3 here is CASRPGQTNTGELFF. Incomplete CDR3 DNA: TGTGCCAGTAGACCGGGACAGACGAACACCGGGGAG.

This clone was recorded many times. The sequence runs out 3 residues before the end of the CDR3; the remainder is reconstructed from the germline J gene. The V call is TRBV19, the J call TRBJ1-5; D unclear. The germline V gene has CDR1 LNHDA and CDR2 SQIVND (reference sequence). Trimming cost V 5 bases and J 2 bases, with 13 bases left between them. The CDR3 length is 15 residues. The sequenced CDR3 bases are TGTGCCAGTAGTCTAGTCGCGCAGGGCAATCAGCCC. Translation: CASSLVAQGNQP. The complete CDR3 sequence is CASSLVAQGNQPQHF. Drawing the rest from reference TRBV19 and TRBJ1-5, the complete variable domain is DGGITQSPKYLFRKEGQNVTLSCEQNLNHDAMYWYRQDPGQGLRLIYYSQIVNDFQKGDIAEGYSVSREKKESFPLTVTSAQKNPTAFYLCASSLVAQGNQPQHFGDGTRLSIL.

This clone showed up many times. Coverage ceases 3 residues before the CDR3 finishes, and the germline J gene fills in the end. This chain links TRBV20-1 with TRBJ2-5; 7 nucleotides agree with TRBD2. In germline, CDR1 is DFQATT, CDR2 SNEGSKA (reference sequence). Germline trimming cut 2 bases from V and 4 bases from J; bases unmatched to any gene: 4. The CDR3 length is 13 residues. The CDR3 DNA, read in part, is TGCAGTGCTAGACCAGCGGGAACAGAGACC. Translated: CSARPAGTET. The complete CDR3 reads CSARPAGTETQYF.

Note on this clone: Read sequence stops 3 residues before the CDR3 end, and the germline J gene provides the missing end. The genes are TRBV5-8 and TRBJ2-7; tentative D call: TRBD2 (5 bases). Trimming removed 4 bases at V and 0 bases at J, with 14 bases between. This CDR3 contains 15 residues. Germline V gene lookup returns CDR1 SGHTS and CDR2 YDEGEE. Incomplete CDR3 DNA: TGTGCCAGCAGCCTTGGACTTTTGAACTCCTACGAG. It codes for CASSLGLLNSYE. The complete CDR3 sequence is CASSLGLLNSYEQYF. Using reference TRBV5-8 and TRBJ2-7 for the parts outside the CDR3, the full variable domain is EAGVTQSPTHLIKTRGQQATLRCSPISGHTSVYWYQQALGLGLQFLLWYDEGEERNRGNFPPRFSGRQFPNYSSELNVNALELEDSALYLCASSLGLLNSYEQYFGPGTRLTVT.

The CDR3 protein is CASSGHSGNTIYF. The CDR3 bases that were read are TGTGCCAGCAGCGGACACTCTGGAAACACC. The chain couples TRBV11-2 to TRBJ1-3, with D possibly TRBD1 on 5 matching bases. The read stops 3 residues short of the end of the CDR3; the missing end is completed from the germline J gene. This CDR3 region has 13 residues. V shed 5 bases and J shed 0 bases, with 5 bases lying between them. Looked up from germline, CDR1 is SGHAT and CDR2 is FQNNGV.

This clone was detected many times. The read terminates 3 residues before the CDR3 end, so the remaining end is supplied by the germline J gene. The chain links TRBV5-1 to TRBJ2-7; D unresolved. The CDR3 length is 14 residues. The V and J ends lost 2 bases and 2 bases respectively, with 11 bases between them. In germline, CDR1 is SGHRS, CDR2 YFSETQ. The sequenced CDR3 bases are TGCGCCAGCAGCTTTACAGCTGGAGCCTACGAG. It yields the protein CASSFTAGAYE. The whole CDR3 protein is CASSFTAGAYEQYF.

This clone was found many times. The CDR3 end is not reached by the read, which stops 3 residues before it; the germline J gene fills it in. The chain joins TRBV11-2 to TRBJ2-7; possibly TRBD1 for D (6 bases). The CDR3 sequence is 13 residues long. Germline lookup yields CDR1 SGHAT and CDR2 FQNNGV. V was shortened by 4 bases and J by 4 bases, with 11 bases between the two germline ends. CDR3 DNA, as far as it was read: TGTGCCAGCAGCTCAGATAGGGGGTACGAG. Encoded protein: CASSSDRGYE. The entire CDR3 protein is CASSSDRGYEQYF.

This clone was seen many times. CDR3 DNA, as far as it was read: TGTGCCAGCAGTGAAGCACTGCATCAGCCC. Protein sequence: CASSEALHQP. In full, the CDR3 reads CASSEALHQPQHF. This chain connects TRBV6-1 to TRBJ1-5; the D is unclear. The DNA ends 3 residues before the CDR3 does, and the rest of the CDR3 is filled in from the germline J gene. V lost 0 bases, J lost 5 bases, and 5 bases lay in between. This CDR3 has 13 residues. CDR1 is MNHNS, CDR2 SASEGT, per germline.

This clone has at least ten counts. CDR3 loop: CASSPNPATDTQYF. Partial CDR3 DNA: TGTGCCAGCAGCCCCAATCCAGCGACAGATACG. The rearrangement joins TRBV5-4 to TRBJ2-3, with D unclear. The read stops 3 residues short of the end of the CDR3; the missing end is completed from the germline J gene. Germline CDR1 SGHNT, CDR2 YYREEE (reference sequence). The CDR3 totals 14 residues. V lost 4 bases and J 3 bases, leaving 12 bases between the germline ends.

In its sample, this clone was seen many times. The CDR3 is cut off 3 residues early in the read; its end comes from the germline J gene. This rearrangement joins TRBV19 to TRBJ2-5, with 12 nucleotides matching TRBD1. CDR3 size: 14 residues. CDR1 LNHDA and CDR2 SQIVND come from the germline V gene (reference sequence). Germline trimming cut 11 bases from V and 0 bases from J; bases unmatched to any gene: 4. CDR3 DNA (partial): TGTGCCTCTGGGACAGGGGGCTACCAAGAGACC. This sequence encodes CASGTGGYQET. The full-length CDR3 reads as CASGTGGYQETQYF.

This clone appeared many times. The read ends 3 residues early relative to the CDR3; the germline J gene fills the gap. The genes are TRBV7-6 and TRBJ1-2; TRBD1 agrees at 9 bases. This CDR3 is 15 amino acids long. Germline V CDR1 and CDR2: SGHVS, FNYEAQ. Germline trimming cut 5 bases from V and 0 bases from J; bases unmatched to any gene: 4. The part of the CDR3 DNA that was read is TGTGCCAGCAGCCCATACAGGGGGCCTAACTATGGC. Protein product: CASSPYRGPNYG. The complete CDR3 sequence is CASSPYRGPNYGYTF.

This clone was counted ten times or more. The junction and the germline gene differ at one end; a read error may be behind it. The read ends 3 residues shy of where the CDR3 ends; the end is completed using the germline J gene. The chain combines TRBV7-7 with TRBJ2-3, with 7 bases matching TRBD2. In germline, CDR1 is SSHAT, CDR2 FNYEAQ (reference sequence). This CDR3 comprises 13 residues. The CDR3 region is CASSLGSGDTQYF. The part of the CDR3 DNA that was read is TGTGCTAGCAGCTTAGGTAGCGGGGATACG.

This clone occurred many times. The read finishes 3 residues shy of the CDR3 end, and the germline J gene is used to complete it. The chain joins TRBV20-1 to TRBJ2-7, with 10 bases matching TRBD2. CDR3 length: 13 amino acids. Germline V lookup: CDR1 DFQATT, CDR2 SNEGSKA (reference sequence). With 4 bases clipped from V and 2 bases from J, the junction kept 2 bases outside the gene matches. Partial CDR3 DNA: TGCAGTGCTATAGCGGGAGGCCCCTACGAG. It yields the protein CSAIAGGPYE. The full CDR3 protein is CSAIAGGPYEQYF.

This clone occurred many times. The CDR3 end falls 3 residues outside the read, so it is completed with the germline J gene. The chain links TRBV6-2 or TRBV6-3 to TRBJ2-1, with 8 nucleotides matching TRBD2. CDR1 and CDR2 (germline): MNHEY, SVGEGT. The CDR3 spans 17 residues. J lost 3 bases, V lost 1 base, and 8 bases had no gene match. CDR3 DNA, as far as it was read: TGTGCCAGCAGTTACTACCCAGCGGGAGAGGGCTACAATGAG. Translating it yields CASSYYPAGEGYNE. In full, the CDR3 reads CASSYYPAGEGYNEQFF.

This clone appeared many times. The CDR3 end falls 3 residues outside the read, so it is completed with the germline J gene. V and J are TRBV7-2 and TRBJ2-3; TRBD2 matches at 8 bases. The CDR3 contains 12 residues. Germline V gene lookup returns CDR1 SGHTA and CDR2 FQGNSA. CDR3 loop: CASSLEAGAQYF. CDR3 DNA (partial): TGTGCCAGCAGCTTAGAAGCGGGAGCG.

This clone was found many times. The sequence runs out 3 residues before the end of the CDR3; the remainder is reconstructed from the germline J gene. The chain recombines TRBV20-1 with TRBJ2-1, with D perhaps TRBD2 (6 bases). The CDR3 sequence is 15 residues long. The ends were cut back, 5 bases at V and 5 bases at J, with 19 bases in the middle. The V gene's germline CDR1 is DFQATT and CDR2 SNEGSKA (reference sequence). The CDR3: CSAGRLDSGNNEQFF. Incomplete CDR3 DNA: TGCAGTGCTGGGCGACTAGACTCAGGGAACAATGAG.

This clone has at least ten counts. The CDR3 end is not reached by the read, which stops 3 residues before it; the germline J gene fills it in. J is TRBJ1-1 and V is TRBV5-1; 9 nucleotides match TRBD1. Germline CDR1 reads SGHRS; CDR2 reads YFSETQ. The V gene end was trimmed by 4 bases and the J gene end by 4 bases; junction bases not matched to a gene: 5. The CDR3 sequence is 14 residues long. CDR3 bases read: TGCGCCAGCAGCGTACCGGGACAGGGCACTGAA. Protein: CASSVPGQGTE. The complete CDR3 sequence is CASSVPGQGTEAFF.

This clone showed up many times. The CDR3 end is not reached by the read, which stops 3 residues before it; the germline J gene fills it in. The V and J genes are TRBV10-1 and TRBJ2-7, with D perhaps TRBD1 (6 bases). The CDR3 covers 14 residues. V lost 6 bases to trimming and J lost 6 bases, with 18 bases between them. Germline V gives CDR1 WNHNN, CDR2 SYGVQD (reference sequence). CDR3 residues: CASSARQAKAEQYF. The DNA read from the CDR3 is TGCGCCAGCAGCGCTCGACAGGCCAAGGCCGAG.

This clone was picked up many times. The DNA ends 3 residues before the CDR3 does, and the rest of the CDR3 is filled in from the germline J gene. The chain employs TRBV28 and TRBJ2-1, with 7 bases lining up with TRBD2. The V gene's germline CDR1 is MDHEN and CDR2 SYDVKM. This CDR3 contains 15 residues. Germline trimming cut 4 bases from V and 5 bases from J; bases unmatched to any gene: 8. CDR3 bases read: TGTGCCAGCAGTTCAGGCCTAGCGGTTAACAATGAG. It translates to CASSSGLAVNNE. In full, the CDR3 is CASSSGLAVNNEQFF.

This clone was counted at least ten times. The read is 3 residues too short to cover the CDR3 end, so that end is filled in from the germline J gene. The chain joins TRBV14 to TRBJ2-1, with a weak D call TRBD2 (5 bases). V was pared by 0 bases and J by 8 bases, with 14 bases between. The V gene's germline CDR1 is SGHDN and CDR2 FVKESK. The CDR3 length is 15 residues. Partial CDR3 DNA: TGTGCCAGCAGCCAAGAACTAGGGATACTCGATGAG. This gives the protein CASSQELGILDE. The complete CDR3 reads CASSQELGILDEQFF.

This clone was detected ten times or more. The read stops 3 residues short of the end of the CDR3; the missing end is completed from the germline J gene. The chain links TRBV6-2 or TRBV6-3 to TRBJ2-1; D unclear. CDR1 is MNHEY, CDR2 SVGEGT, per germline. The CDR3 has 11 residues. Trimming took off 6 bases at V and 7 bases at J, with 7 bases between the two ends. The chain's CDR3 is CASRPGNEQFF. CDR3 bases read: TGTGCCAGCAGACCCGGGAATGAG.

Ten or more counts support this clone. The read ends 3 residues before the CDR3 terminus; that terminus is restored from the germline J gene. The chain employs TRBV27 and TRBJ2-1; 12 bases agree with TRBD1. V lost 3 bases and J lost 8; bases outside the gene matches: 5. The germline V gene encodes CDR1 MNHEY and CDR2 SMNVEV (reference sequence). CDR3 length: 15 amino acids. Partial CDR3 DNA: TGTGCCAGCAGTTTGGGGACAGGGGGCCCTGATGAG. Residues: CASSLGTGGPDE. The entire CDR3 protein reads CASSLGTGGPDEQFF.

This clone was recorded at least ten times. The CDR3 end lies 3 residues beyond the end of the read and is filled in from the germline J gene. The chain links TRBV11-2 to TRBJ2-3, with a weak D call TRBD2 (5 bases). V was shortened by 4 bases and J by 5 bases, with 16 bases between the two germline ends. Germline V gene lookup returns CDR1 SGHAT and CDR2 FQNNGV. The CDR3 covers 15 residues. The covered CDR3 bases are TGTGCCAGCAGCTCCCCTGTCGGGGTAGGAGATACG. Amino acid sequence: CASSSPVGVGDT. The whole CDR3 sequence reads CASSSPVGVGDTQYF.

This clone came up many times. From the germline J gene comes the end of the CDR3, since the read stops 3 residues before it. The chain couples TRBV7-8 to TRBJ1-2, with D perhaps TRBD1 (6 bases). CDR1 SGHVS and CDR2 FQNEAQ come from the germline V gene. The CDR3 runs 16 residues. CDR3 sequence reads: CASSLGLRQDLWGYTF. The covered CDR3 bases are TGTGCCAGCAGCTTAGGTCTGCGACAGGATCTTTGGGGC.

This clone was detected ten times or more. The CDR3 end falls 3 residues outside the read, so it is completed with the germline J gene. The chain has TRBV2 and TRBJ1-5, with 8 nucleotides matching TRBD1. Trimming cost V 3 bases and J 5 bases; bases outside gene matches: 3. The CDR3 loop spans 14 amino acids. CDR1 and CDR2 (germline): SNHLY, FYNNEI. The CDR3 DNA, read in part, is TGTGCCAGCAGTGACGGGACAGGATATCAGCCC. Protein: CASSDGTGYQP. The CDR3 in its entirety is CASSDGTGYQPQHF.

This clone has at least ten counts. The read falls 3 residues short of the CDR3 end, and the missing part is taken from the germline J gene. V is TRBV6-1 and J is TRBJ1-5; TRBD1 is a possible D gene (5 bases). Germline CDR1 MNHNS, CDR2 SASEGT. CDR3 length: 13 amino acids. The V end lost 4 bases, the J end lost 4 bases, and 8 bases lay between the germline ends. The covered CDR3 bases are TGTGCCAGCAGTGCATCAGGGAATCAGCCC. Encoded protein: CASSASGNQP. The whole CDR3 is CASSASGNQPQHF.

This clone has ten or more counts. The read terminates 3 residues ahead of where the CDR3 ends, so the germline J gene completes it. This chain links TRBV28 with TRBJ2-4; D call uncertain. The V gene's germline CDR1 is MDHEN and CDR2 SYDVKM. V lost 7 bases and J 4 bases, leaving 11 bases between the germline ends. The CDR3 length is 13 residues. Partial CDR3 DNA: TGTGCCAGCATTGAGTCCGGGAAAAACATT. It is translated as CASIESGKNI. The full CDR3 reads CASIESGKNIQYF.

This clone was picked up many times. The CDR3 goes on 3 residues after the read ends, and that part is filled in from the germline J gene. This rearrangement joins TRBV20-1 to TRBJ2-5; D gene uncertain. Germline loops: CDR1 DFQATT, CDR2 SNEGSKA (reference sequence). V was shortened by 5 bases and J by 5 bases, with 9 bases between the two germline ends. The CDR3 is made up of 11 amino acids. CDR3 bases read: TGCAGTGCTCCCCTAATTGAGACC. Residues: CSAPLIET. The whole CDR3 region reads CSAPLIETQYF.

A remark on this clone: A much larger clone differs from this one at a single base, so this may be a read error. The read halts 3 residues ahead of the CDR3 end, with the missing end drawn from the germline J gene. Other DNA variants within this sample encode the same CDR3. The rearrangement joins TRBV2 to TRBJ2-1; 8 bases line up with TRBD1. J was trimmed by 5 bases and V by 3 bases; bases with no gene match: 6. The CDR3 has 15 amino acids. CDR1 and CDR2 (germline): SNHLY, FYNNEI. The CDR3 protein is CASSETGQANNEQFF. The part of the CDR3 DNA that was read is TGTGCCAGCAGTGAGACGGGACAGGCTAACAATGAG.